The 24 T cell receptor beta chains below all came from one sample that was sequenced in a study of response to subunit inactivated influenza vaccine (dated by TCRdb to between 2018 and 2020). The method behind the library was RT-PCR. The run used an Illumina HiSeq 2500. Using fastp at Q25 and MiXCR, TCRdb reprocessed the public reads and kept productive beta chains. Rows merge per CDR3 protein into single entries with the most common DNA and genes. For this sample there are about 700,000 distinct CDR3 sequences; 11% to 15% appear just once. 5.5% to 7% of the sample rests with the top ten. The sample consisted of PBMCs from blood, taken roughly 15 days before vaccination. These receptors were obtained from a man aged 50 to 60 who received an inactivated influenza vaccine. Donor details come from another sample of the same person, matched by shared clones.

The sample holds a few counts of this clonotype. This chain links TRBV6-1 with TRBJ1-1; tentative D call: TRBD1 (6 bases). Germline assignment: CDR1 MNHNS and CDR2 SASEGT. This CDR3 comprises 14 residues. V lost 7 bases and J 0 bases, leaving 12 bases between the germline ends. CDR3 amino acids: CASKLDSMNTEAFF. The CDR3 region has the DNA TGTGCCAGCAAACTGGACAGCATGAACACTGAAGCTTTCTTT.

For this clonotype: An end of the junction differs from the germline gene, which may be a read error. The rearrangement joins TRBV20-1 to TRBJ2-3, with D perhaps matching TRBD1 (6 bases). The CDR3 loop spans 16 amino acids. Germline V lookup: CDR1 DFQATT, CDR2 SNEGSKA (reference sequence). The CDR3 DNA sequence: TGCTGTGCTAGAACCTCTTCCAGGGGCGCGACAGATACGCAGTATTTT. Protein product: CCARTSSRGATDTQYF.

The chain combines TRBV20-1 with TRBJ2-5; TRBD1 aligns across 11 bases. Germline loops: CDR1 DFQATT, CDR2 SNEGSKA (reference sequence). The length of the CDR3 is 16 residues. V shed 0 bases, J shed 0 bases, and the junction held 3 bases outside the gene matches. CDR3: CSARDWDRGYQETQYF. In DNA form, the CDR3 reads TGCAGTGCTAGAGACTGGGACAGGGGGTACCAAGAGACCCAGTACTTC.

This clonotype has more than one count but fewer than ten. The V call is TRBV20-1, the J call TRBJ2-5; D ambiguous. Trimming pared 3 bases from V and 5 bases from J, leaving 13 bases between. Germline CDR1 is DFQATT and CDR2 is SNEGSKA (reference sequence). The CDR3 contains 13 residues. The CDR3 DNA sequence: TGCAGTGCTAGGAAAACTGGCTGGGAGACCCAGTACTTC. Its translation is CSARKTGWETQYF.

CDR3 region: CASSHDGASTDTQYF. Here the CDR3 DNA reads TGTGCCAGCAGCCACGACGGAGCCTCCACAGATACGCAGTATTTT. The chain carries TRBV7-9 and TRBJ2-3; D ambiguous. The ends were cut back, 5 bases at V and 2 bases at J, with 14 bases in the middle. The CDR3 is 15 residues long. Germline values: CDR1 SEHNR, CDR2 FQNEAQ (reference sequence).

This clonotype was observed a few times. V and J are TRBV6-5 and TRBJ2-1, with D maybe TRBD1 (5 bases). V lost 0 bases and J 3 bases, leaving 12 bases between the germline ends. The CDR3 length is 16 residues. Germline V gene data show CDR1 as MNHEY and CDR2 as SVGAGI. CDR3: CASSYSTRALYNEQFF. The CDR3 DNA sequence: TGTGCCAGCAGTTACTCGACCAGGGCGCTCTACAATGAGCAGTTCTTC.

In this sample, this clonotype turned up a few times. The gene calls are TRBV6-5 and TRBJ2-7; D call uncertain. V dropped 3 bases and J dropped 1 base, with 22 bases sitting between them. Per germline, CDR1 MNHEY and CDR2 SVGAGI. CDR3 length: 18 residues. CDR3 sequence (DNA): TGTGCCAGCAGTTATGGCCGGCCGATATCGTTCAGTTCCTACGAGCAGTACTTC. Translation gives CASSYGRPISFSSYEQYF.

There are many counts of this clonotype. The genes are TRBV24-1 and TRBJ2-7, with no clear D. Per the germline V gene, CDR1 is KGHDR and CDR2 is SFDVKD. The CDR3 runs to 12 residues. V was cut by 1 base and J by 3 bases, with 3 bases left in between. The CDR3 loop reads CATSDFGYEQYF. DNA for the CDR3: TGTGCCACCAGTGATTTCGGCTACGAGCAGTACTTC.

This clonotype showed up just a few times. In nucleotides, the CDR3 is TGTGCCAGCAGCTTAGTGCAAGCGGGAGTCGAGCAGTACTTC. It is translated as CASSLVQAGVEQYF. The gene calls are TRBV7-2 and TRBJ2-7, with 8 bases identical to TRBD2. Per germline, CDR1 SGHTA and CDR2 FQGNSA. V shed 1 base and J 6 bases; nucleotides not matched to a gene: 5. This CDR3 region has 14 residues.

This clonotype was seen many times. V and J are TRBV5-1 and TRBJ2-3; D is unresolved. The length of the CDR3 is 13 residues. The V end lost 4 bases, the J end lost 0 bases, and 6 bases lay between the germline ends. Per germline, CDR1 SGHRS and CDR2 YFSETQ. The CDR3 here is CASSPTSTDTQYF. CDR3 coding DNA: TGCGCCAGCAGCCCTACCAGCACAGATACGCAGTATTTT.

The genes are TRBV11-2 and TRBJ2-5; possibly TRBD1 or TRBD2 for D (5 bases each). The CDR3 loop spans 11 amino acids. Trimming pared 3 bases from V and 9 bases from J, leaving 8 bases between. The V gene's germline CDR1 is SGHAT and CDR2 FQNNGV. The CDR3 DNA is TGTGCCAGCAGCTTGGGACCGCCCCAGTACTTC. The encoded protein is CASSLGPPQYF.

This clonotype was found a few times. The chain uses TRBV11-2 and TRBJ2-6; possibly TRBD1 for D (7 bases). This CDR3 is built from 19 residues. Deletions cut 4 bases from V and 2 bases from J, with 21 bases between. The germline V gene encodes CDR1 SGHAT and CDR2 FQNNGV. CDR3 bases: TGTGCCAGCAGCTCAGATCCGAGACAGGGACTGCCTGGGGCCAACGTCCTGACTTTC. This translates into CASSSDPRQGLPGANVLTF.

This clonotype was observed a few times. This chain uses TRBV6-2 or TRBV6-3 with TRBJ1-2, with 9 bases fitting TRBD1. The V gene end was trimmed by 4 bases and the J gene end by 7 bases; junction bases not matched to a gene: 7. This CDR3 comprises 14 residues. Per germline, CDR1 MNHEY and CDR2 SVGEGT. CDR3 DNA: TGTGCCAGCAGTTTTTACGACAGGGGGACTGGCTACACCTTC. Its protein product is CASSFYDRGTGYTF.

The table lists this clonotype with a few counts. V is TRBV7-3 and J is TRBJ2-2; D is undetermined. Trimming took 4 bases from V and 2 from J, leaving 8 bases between them. Looked up from germline, CDR1 is SGHTA and CDR2 is FQGTGA. This CDR3 comprises 14 residues. CDR3 nucleotides: TGTGCCAGCAGCTCCCAGAGCAACACCGGGGAGCTGTTTTTT. Amino acids: CASSSQSNTGELFF.

This clonotype was detected only a few times. This chain links TRBV6-1 with TRBJ2-7; 7 nucleotides agree with TRBD1. The CDR3 length is 15 residues. Germline lookup yields CDR1 MNHNS and CDR2 SASEGT. J was trimmed by 1 base and V by 2 bases; bases with no gene match: 5. The CDR3 DNA is TGTGCCAGCAGTGAAAACCCGGGACAGTCCTACGAGCAGTACTTC. It is translated as CASSENPGQSYEQYF.

This clonotype was seen at least ten times. This chain links TRBV20-1 with TRBJ2-1; D is undetermined. V lost 3 bases to trimming and J lost 9 bases, with 15 bases between them. The CDR3 totals 13 residues. Looked up from germline, CDR1 is DFQATT and CDR2 is SNEGSKA (reference sequence). Written as DNA, the CDR3 is TGCAGTGCTAGGGGCTTTTTTGAAAGTGAGCAGTTCTTC. Translating it yields CSARGFFESEQFF.

This clonotype was counted between two and nine times. J is TRBJ2-1 and V is TRBV25-1; 10 nucleotides agree with TRBD2. The J segment lost 7 bases and the V segment lost 3 bases, leaving 15 bases of the junction unmatched. Germline CDR1 reads MGHDK; CDR2 reads SYGVNS. This CDR3 is 18 amino acids long. CDR3 residues: CASSDSPGSGRGRNEQFF. CDR3 in DNA: TGTGCCAGCAGTGATTCCCCAGGCAGCGGGAGGGGTAGGAATGAGCAGTTCTTC.

The chain employs TRBV11-2 and TRBJ1-6; no reliable D call. CDR3 length: 14 residues. Germline V gene lookup returns CDR1 SGHAT and CDR2 FQNNGV. Trimming took 5 bases from V and 9 from J, leaving 14 bases between them. CDR3 sequence reads: CASSLGTASSPLHF. DNA for the CDR3: TGTGCCAGCAGCCTAGGAACAGCTAGTTCACCCCTCCACTTT.

This clonotype was observed at least ten times. The rearrangement uses TRBV9 and TRBJ2-3; weak D call: TRBD1 (6 bases). The CDR3 sequence is 13 residues long. V shed 0 bases and J shed 7 bases, with 9 bases lying between them. The germline V gene encodes CDR1 SGDLS and CDR2 YYNGEE. This chain's CDR3 is CASSVGGQHTQYF. CDR3 DNA sequence: TGTGCCAGCAGCGTAGGGGGACAACATACGCAGTATTTT. Full variable domain (remainder filled in from reference TRBV9 and TRBJ2-3): DSGVTQTPKHLITATGQRVTLRCSPRSGDLSVYWYQQSLDQGLQFLIQYYNGEERAKGNILERFSAQQFPDLHSELNLSSLELGDSALYFCASSVGGQHTQYFGPGTRLTVL.

There are a few counts of this clonotype. The chain carries TRBV6-5 and TRBJ2-2, with a weak D call TRBD2 (5 bases). This CDR3 contains 14 residues. Germline V CDR1 and CDR2: MNHEY, SVGAGI. V gave up 2 bases and J gave up 4 bases, with 8 bases separating them. The CDR3: CASSYTDSTGELFF. In nucleotides, the CDR3 is TGTGCCAGCAGTTACACGGACTCCACCGGGGAGCTGTTTTTT.

This chain connects TRBV7-2 to TRBJ2-7; D may correspond to TRBD1 or TRBD2 (5 bases each). The CDR3 length is 13 residues. The V gene lost 5 bases and the J gene lost 5 bases, with 13 bases spanning the gap. CDR1 and CDR2 (germline): SGHTA, FQGNSA. The CDR3 region has the DNA TGTGCCAGCAGCAGCCGGGACGTCGACGAGCAGTACTTC. It encodes CASSSRDVDEQYF. The whole variable domain, filled in from reference TRBV7-2 and TRBJ2-7, reads GAGVSQSPSNKVTEKGKDVELRCDPISGHTALYWYRQSLGQGLEFLIYFQGNSAPDKSGLPSDRFSAERTGGSVSTLTIQRTQQEDSAVYLCASSSRDVDEQYFGPGTRLTVT.

This clonotype has more than one count but fewer than ten. The chain carries TRBV7-9 and TRBJ2-7, with TRBD1 identical over 10 bases. The CDR3 sequence is 14 residues long. V trimming: 5 bases; J trimming: 3 bases; junction bases outside the gene matches: 4. Germline V gene lookup returns CDR1 SEHNR and CDR2 FQNEAQ (reference sequence). The CDR3 coding sequence is TGTGCCAGCAGCGAGACAGGGGGCATCTACGAGCAGTACTTC. This codes for CASSETGGIYEQYF.

This clonotype came up a few times. This chain joins TRBV6-2 or TRBV6-3 and TRBJ2-1, with 10 bases that match TRBD2. CDR3 length equals 13 residues. After removal of 6 bases from V and 8 bases from J, the junction contained 4 bases not matched to a gene. Germline CDR1 MNHEY, CDR2 SVGEGT. The CDR3 protein is CASRLAGAYEQFF. In nucleotides, the CDR3 is TGTGCCAGCAGGCTAGCGGGAGCCTATGAGCAGTTCTTC.

The table lists this clonotype with a few counts. This rearrangement joins TRBV5-1 to TRBJ2-2, with 7 bases that match TRBD2. CDR1 is SGHRS, CDR2 YFSETQ, per germline. This CDR3 has 19 residues. After removal of 0 bases from V and 7 bases from J, the junction contained 18 bases not matched to a gene. As DNA, the CDR3 is TGCGCCAGCAGCTTGGGTCACCCAGGCCTAGCGGTGAATTTCGGGGAGCTGTTTTTT. This encodes CASSLGHPGLAVNFGELFF.